This T cell receptor beta chain derives from a study of vaccination effects on CD4 cells after COVID-19 (dated by TCRdb to between 2021 and 2024). With regard to the full study: Each participant received two doses of an mRNA SARS-CoV-2 vaccine, either BNT162b2 or mRNA-1273. A total of nine to ten COVID-19 convalescent patients and several SARS-CoV-2-naive healthy vaccine recipients were included in the full study. Cultures from other donors in the study were sequenced with the Oncomine TCR Beta short-read assay on an Illumina iSeq 100. SARS-CoV-2 spike-specific CD4+ TCR repertoires from before and after mRNA vaccination were compared in COVID-19 convalescent patients and in infection-naive vaccine recipients. General conclusions and limits of the study: Only a small number of convalescent patients were included, and no early post-infection timepoints were available, which limited the study. Among healthy vaccine recipients, nearly all vaccine-induced clones were SARS-CoV-2 mono-reactive, and just 1 of 255 was cross-reactive with common cold coronaviruses. Clones induced by infection and clones induced by vaccination both contracted markedly at late timepoints after vaccination, which fits with T cell responses waning over time.

In the ViraFEST assay, PBMC were stimulated with viral peptide pools, and TCR sequencing was then used to find antigen-specific CD4+ T cell clonotypes based on their expansion. After roughly 11 days of culture, CD4+ T cells were isolated with the EasySep CD4+ T cell isolation kit. Healthy vaccine recipients had no prior SARS-CoV-2 infection, confirmed by negative nucleocapsid antibodies before and after vaccination. Under 2.5 million PBMC per well were cultured with approximately 10 ug/ml peptides in IMDM containing 5% human AB serum, about 10 IU/ml IL-2 and gentamicin. On days 3 and 7, half of the culture medium was replaced with fresh IL-2-containing medium. Unless noted otherwise, every peptide stimulation condition was cultured in triplicate wells. PBMC were separated from whole blood using Ficoll-Paque Plus gradient centrifugation and were then either cryopreserved at -140C or used fresh. The spike proteins of SARS-CoV-2 and of the common cold coronaviruses HCoV-NL63, HCoV-OC43 and HCoV-229E were spanned by overlapping peptide pools. The QIAamp micro DNA kit was used to extract genomic DNA from the cultured CD4+ T cells.

Including the terminal cysteine and phenylalanine, the CDR3 comprises 15 residues. The only DNA kept is the CDR3, 45 bases in frame from the first base. The germline V gene gives CDR1 as MRHNA and CDR2 as SNTAGT. V lost 2 bases and J lost 8 bases, and the count of bases not matched to a germline gene is 6. Details on this clone: Its antigen remains unidentified. Per-nucleotide qualities are absent, and no much larger clonotype sits a single base away.

Library generation was performed with the immunoSEQ multiplex PCR assay. DNA from the CD4+ T cells that had been cultured and isolated underwent TCR beta CDR3 sequencing. As for the original processing: The analysis removed non-productive TCR sequences, trimmed reads to the CDR3 region, and retained only CDR3s that were 7 or more amino acids long. The MANAFEST web app was used to identify antigen-specific clonotypes by comparing expansion in peptide wells with expansion in reference cultures. To be called positive, a clone needed expansion at FDR<0.05 compared with the reference and with all other wells, an odds ratio greater than 5, and a frequency greater than 0.1% in two replicate wells. A clonotype was defined as cross-reactive if the clonotype was significantly expanded both in SARS-CoV-2 spike wells and in at least one common cold coronavirus spike condition. CDR3 similarity was assessed by Levenshtein distance using the stringdist R package, and unrooted trees were constructed with ape in R 3.6.1. In TCRdb, the immuneACCESS table is reduced to in-frame sequences with V and J assigned. These tables do not hold every clone; where another copy was compared, an unresolved V gene accounts for under half, and the others remain unexplained. V and J calls and clone size are given by that table; D and trimming were obtained from the DNA. This sample lists about 43,000 clones; around 81% were detected once. The ten largest clones take up roughly a tenth of the sample.

This chain joins TRBV6-4 to TRBJ2-1; TRBD2 aligns with 10 central bases. This TCR was sampled from a human donor who received a COVID-19 vaccine. The specimen comprised CD4+ T cells from PBMCs cultured with SARS-CoV-2 spike peptides, sampled before COVID-19 vaccination. The cell subset or site label, as the study defines it: SARS-CoV-2 spike overlapping peptide pool stimulation. CDR3 protein: CASSDLSGGKDEQFF. DNA sequence: TGTGCCAGCAGTGACCTTAGCGGGGGGAAGGATGAGCAGTTCTTC.